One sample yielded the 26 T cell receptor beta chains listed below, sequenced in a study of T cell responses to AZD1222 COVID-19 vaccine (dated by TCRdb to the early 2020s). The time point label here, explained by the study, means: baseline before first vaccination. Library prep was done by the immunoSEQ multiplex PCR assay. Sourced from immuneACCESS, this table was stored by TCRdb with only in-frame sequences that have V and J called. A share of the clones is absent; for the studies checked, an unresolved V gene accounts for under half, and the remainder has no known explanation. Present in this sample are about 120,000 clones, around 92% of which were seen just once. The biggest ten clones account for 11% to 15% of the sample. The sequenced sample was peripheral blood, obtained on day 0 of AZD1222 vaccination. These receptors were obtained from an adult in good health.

The DNA for the CDR3 is TGTGCCAGCTCACCGGGTGACAGACTTAATGAAAAACTGTTTTTT. Translating gives CASSPGDRLNEKLFF. The gene calls are TRBV18 and TRBJ1-4; D is possibly TRBD1 (5 bases). CDR3 size: 15 residues. Germline V gene data show CDR1 as KGHSH and CDR2 as LQKENI. V was pared by 3 bases and J by 4 bases, with 12 bases between.

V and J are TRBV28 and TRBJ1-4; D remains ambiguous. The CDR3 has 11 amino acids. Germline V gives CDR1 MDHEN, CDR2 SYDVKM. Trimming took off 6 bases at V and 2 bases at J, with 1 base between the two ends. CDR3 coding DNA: TGTGCCAGCAGGACTAATGAAAAACTGTTTTTT. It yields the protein CASRTNEKLFF.

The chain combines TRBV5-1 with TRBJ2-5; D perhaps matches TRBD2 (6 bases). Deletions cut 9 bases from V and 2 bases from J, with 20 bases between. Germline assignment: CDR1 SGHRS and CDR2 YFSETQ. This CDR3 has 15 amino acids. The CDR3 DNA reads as TGCGCCACACAGGATGGGGCTAGCGAGCAAGAGACCCAGTACTTC. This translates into CATQDGASEQETQYF.

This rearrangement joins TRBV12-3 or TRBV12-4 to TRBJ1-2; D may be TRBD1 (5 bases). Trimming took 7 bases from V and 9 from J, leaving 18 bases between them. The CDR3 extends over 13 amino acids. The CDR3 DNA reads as TGTGCCAGCACCAACTCCGGGACTAGACGCTACACCTTC. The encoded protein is CASTNSGTRRYTF.

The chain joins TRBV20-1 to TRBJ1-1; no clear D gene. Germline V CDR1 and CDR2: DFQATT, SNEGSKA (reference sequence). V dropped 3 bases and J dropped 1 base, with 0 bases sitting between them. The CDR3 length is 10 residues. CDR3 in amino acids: CSARNTEAFF. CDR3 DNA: TGCAGTGCTAGGAACACTGAAGCTTTCTTT.

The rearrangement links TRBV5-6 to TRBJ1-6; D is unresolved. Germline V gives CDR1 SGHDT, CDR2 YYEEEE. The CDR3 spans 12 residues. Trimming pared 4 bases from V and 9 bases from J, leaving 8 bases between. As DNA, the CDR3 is TGTGCCAGCAGCAGAAGCTCTTCACCCCTCCACTTT. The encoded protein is CASSRSSSPLHF.

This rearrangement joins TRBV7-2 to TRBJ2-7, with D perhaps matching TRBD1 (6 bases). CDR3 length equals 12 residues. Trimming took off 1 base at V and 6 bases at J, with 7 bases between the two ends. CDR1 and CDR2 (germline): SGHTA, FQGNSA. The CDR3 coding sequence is TGTGCCAGCAGCTTAGTCAGGGGCGAGCAGTACTTC. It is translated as CASSLVRGEQYF.

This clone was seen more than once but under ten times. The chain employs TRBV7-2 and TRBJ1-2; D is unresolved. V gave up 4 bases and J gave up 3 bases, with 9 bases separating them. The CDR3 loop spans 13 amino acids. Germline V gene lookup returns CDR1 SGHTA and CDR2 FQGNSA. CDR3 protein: CASSSGVDYGYTF. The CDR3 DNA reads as TGTGCCAGCAGCTCAGGAGTGGACTATGGCTACACCTTC.

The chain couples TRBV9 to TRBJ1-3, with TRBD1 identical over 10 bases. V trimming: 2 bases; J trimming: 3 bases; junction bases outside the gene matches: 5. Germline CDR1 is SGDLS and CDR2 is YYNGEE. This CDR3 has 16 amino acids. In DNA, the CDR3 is TGTGCCAGCAGCGTTTTGACAGGGGGCGGTGGAAACACCATATATTTT. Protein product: CASSVLTGGGGNTIYF.

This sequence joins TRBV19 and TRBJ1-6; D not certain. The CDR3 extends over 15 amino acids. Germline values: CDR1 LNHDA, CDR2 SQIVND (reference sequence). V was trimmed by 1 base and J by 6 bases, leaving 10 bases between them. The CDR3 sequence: CASSIGTPGNSPLHF. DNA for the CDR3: TGTGCCAGTAGTATAGGCACTCCGGGTAATTCACCCCTCCACTTT.

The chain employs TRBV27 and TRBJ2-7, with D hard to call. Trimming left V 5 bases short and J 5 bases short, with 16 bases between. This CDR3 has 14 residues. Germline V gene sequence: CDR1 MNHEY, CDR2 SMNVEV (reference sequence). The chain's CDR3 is CASSGTPRGHEQYF. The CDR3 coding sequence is TGTGCCAGCAGTGGAACTCCCCGCGGCCACGAGCAGTACTTC.

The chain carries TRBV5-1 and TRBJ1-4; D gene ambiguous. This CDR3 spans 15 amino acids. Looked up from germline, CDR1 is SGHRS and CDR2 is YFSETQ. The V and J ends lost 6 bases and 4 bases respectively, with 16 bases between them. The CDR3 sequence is CASKSSGGLNEKLFF. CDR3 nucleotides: TGCGCCAGCAAATCTTCCGGAGGCCTTAATGAAAAACTGTTTTTT.

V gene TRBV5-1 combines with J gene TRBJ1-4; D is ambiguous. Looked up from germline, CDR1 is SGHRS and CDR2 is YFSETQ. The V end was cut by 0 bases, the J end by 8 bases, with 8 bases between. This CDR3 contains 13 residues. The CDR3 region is CASSLEGSEKLFF. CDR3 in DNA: TGCGCCAGCAGCTTGGAAGGGAGCGAAAAACTGTTTTTT.

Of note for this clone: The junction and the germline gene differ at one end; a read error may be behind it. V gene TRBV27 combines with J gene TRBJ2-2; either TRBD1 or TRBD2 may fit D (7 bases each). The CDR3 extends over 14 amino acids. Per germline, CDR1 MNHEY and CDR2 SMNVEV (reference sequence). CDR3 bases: TGTGCCAGCAGCAGGGGGGGCGCCGCCGGGGAACTGTTTTTT. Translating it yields CASSRGGAAGELFF.

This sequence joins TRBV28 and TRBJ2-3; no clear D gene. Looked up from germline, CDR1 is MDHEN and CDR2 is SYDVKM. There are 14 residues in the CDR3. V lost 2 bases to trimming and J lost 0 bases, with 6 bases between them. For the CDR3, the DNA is TGTGCCAGCAGTTTAGTCCGCAGCACAGATACGCAGTATTTT. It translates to CASSLVRSTDTQYF.

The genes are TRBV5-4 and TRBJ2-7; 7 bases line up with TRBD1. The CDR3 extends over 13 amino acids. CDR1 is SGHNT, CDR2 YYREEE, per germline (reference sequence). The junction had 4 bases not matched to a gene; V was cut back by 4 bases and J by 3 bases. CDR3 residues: CASSRDRLYEQYF. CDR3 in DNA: TGTGCCAGCAGCCGGGACAGACTCTACGAGCAGTACTTC.

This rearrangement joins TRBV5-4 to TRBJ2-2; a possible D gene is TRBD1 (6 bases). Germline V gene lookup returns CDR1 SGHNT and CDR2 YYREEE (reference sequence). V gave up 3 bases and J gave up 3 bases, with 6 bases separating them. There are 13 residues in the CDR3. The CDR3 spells CASSYRDTGELFF. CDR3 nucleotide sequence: TGTGCCAGCAGCTACAGGGACACCGGGGAGCTGTTTTTT.

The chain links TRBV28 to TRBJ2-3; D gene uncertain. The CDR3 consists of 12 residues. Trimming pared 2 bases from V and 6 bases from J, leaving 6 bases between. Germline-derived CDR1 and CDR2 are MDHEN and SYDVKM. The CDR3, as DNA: TGTGCCAGCAGTTTAAATCTGGATACGCAGTATTTT. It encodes CASSLNLDTQYF.

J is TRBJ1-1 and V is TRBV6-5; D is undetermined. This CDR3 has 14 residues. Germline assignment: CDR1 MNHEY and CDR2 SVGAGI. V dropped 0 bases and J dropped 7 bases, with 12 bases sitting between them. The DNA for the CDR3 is TGTGCCAGCAGTTACTCGATCTGGGCGGATGAAGCTTTCTTT. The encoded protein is CASSYSIWADEAFF.

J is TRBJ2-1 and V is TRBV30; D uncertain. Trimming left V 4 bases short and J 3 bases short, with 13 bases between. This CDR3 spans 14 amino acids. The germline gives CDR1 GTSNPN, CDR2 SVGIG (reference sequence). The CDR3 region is CAWNLPKNYNEQFF. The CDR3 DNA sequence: TGTGCCTGGAATCTCCCCAAAAACTACAATGAGCAGTTCTTC.

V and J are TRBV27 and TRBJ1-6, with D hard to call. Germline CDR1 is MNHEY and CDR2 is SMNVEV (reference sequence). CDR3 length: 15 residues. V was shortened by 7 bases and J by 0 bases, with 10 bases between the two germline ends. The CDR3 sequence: CASTLISSYNSPLHF. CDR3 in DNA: TGTGCCAGCACATTAATCAGCTCCTATAATTCACCCCTCCACTTT.

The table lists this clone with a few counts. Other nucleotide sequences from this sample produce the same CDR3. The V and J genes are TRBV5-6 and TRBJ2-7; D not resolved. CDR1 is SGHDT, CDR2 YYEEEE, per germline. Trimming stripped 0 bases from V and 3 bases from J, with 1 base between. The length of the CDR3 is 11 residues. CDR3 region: CASSLGYEQYF. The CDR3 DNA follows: TGTGCCAGCAGCTTGGGCTACGAGCAGTACTTC.

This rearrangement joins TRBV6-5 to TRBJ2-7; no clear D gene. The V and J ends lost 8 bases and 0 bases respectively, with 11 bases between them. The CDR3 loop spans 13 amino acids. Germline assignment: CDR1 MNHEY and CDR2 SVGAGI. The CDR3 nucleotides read TGTGCCAGCTCAGACGGAGCCTCCTACGAGCAGTACTTC. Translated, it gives CASSDGASYEQYF.

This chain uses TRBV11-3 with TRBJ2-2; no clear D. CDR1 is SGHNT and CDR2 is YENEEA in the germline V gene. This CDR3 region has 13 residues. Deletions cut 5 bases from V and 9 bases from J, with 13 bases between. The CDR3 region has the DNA TGTGCCAGCAGCCCTGACATGTATCGGGAGCTGTTTTTT. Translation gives CASSPDMYRELFF.

CDR3 in amino acids: CASMGYNSPLHF. CDR3 nucleotides: TGTGCCAGCATGGGGTATAATTCACCCCTCCACTTT. The chain uses TRBV6-5 and TRBJ1-6; D is unclear. CDR1 is MNHEY, CDR2 SVGAGI, per germline. V was trimmed by 7 bases and J by 4 bases, leaving 5 bases between them. The CDR3 loop spans 12 amino acids.

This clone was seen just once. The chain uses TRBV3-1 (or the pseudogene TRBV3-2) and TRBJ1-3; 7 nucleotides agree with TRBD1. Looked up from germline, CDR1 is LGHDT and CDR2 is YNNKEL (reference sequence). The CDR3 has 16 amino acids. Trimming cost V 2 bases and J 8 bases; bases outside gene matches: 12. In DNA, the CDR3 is TGTGCCAGCAGCCAACAAAGACAGGGATCGAGGGACACCATATATTTT. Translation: CASSQQRQGSRDTIYF.